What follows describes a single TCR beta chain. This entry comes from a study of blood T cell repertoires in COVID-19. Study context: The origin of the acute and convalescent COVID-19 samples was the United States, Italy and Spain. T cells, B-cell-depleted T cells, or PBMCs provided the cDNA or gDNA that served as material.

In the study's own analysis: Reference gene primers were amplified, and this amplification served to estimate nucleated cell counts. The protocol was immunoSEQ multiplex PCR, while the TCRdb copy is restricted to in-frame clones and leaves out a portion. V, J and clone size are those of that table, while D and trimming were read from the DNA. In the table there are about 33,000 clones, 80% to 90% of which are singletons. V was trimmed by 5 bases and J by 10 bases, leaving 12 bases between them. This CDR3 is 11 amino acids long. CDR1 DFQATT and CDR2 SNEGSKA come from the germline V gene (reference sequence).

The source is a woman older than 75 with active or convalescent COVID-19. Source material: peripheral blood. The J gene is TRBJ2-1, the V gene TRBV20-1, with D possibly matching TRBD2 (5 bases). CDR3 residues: CSAQRTREQFF. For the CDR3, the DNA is TGCAGTGCTCAGCGGACGCGAGAGCAGTTCTTC.